The 9 T cell receptor beta chains below all came from one sample that was sequenced in a study of T cell responses to AZD1222 COVID-19 vaccine. This table comes from immunoSEQ multiplex PCR, and its TCRdb copy is limited to in-frame clones, with some not included. This sample has approximately 130,000 clones; 91% occur once, and the top ten carry 5% to 6%. The input for sequencing was peripheral blood, taken on day 0 of AZD1222 vaccination. These receptors came from an adult in good health.

This clone was picked up one time. The rearrangement links TRBV5-1 to TRBJ1-3; D not resolved. Germline V gene data show CDR1 as SGHRS and CDR2 as YFSETQ. The ends were cut back, 4 bases at V and 8 bases at J, with 13 bases in the middle. The length of the CDR3 is 13 residues. CDR3 residues: CASSPHRGDTIYF. In nucleotides, the CDR3 is TGCGCCAGCAGCCCACACCGGGGAGACACCATATATTTT.

This sequence joins TRBV19 and TRBJ1-2; D is perhaps TRBD1 (5 bases). Germline V gene data show CDR1 as LNHDA and CDR2 as SQIVND (reference sequence). The V gene lost 3 bases and the J gene lost 8 bases, with 16 bases spanning the gap. The CDR3 spans 14 residues. CDR3 bases: TGTGCCAGTAGTATCACCGGGACGGTGGCGGGCTACACCTTC. It encodes CASSITGTVAGYTF.

The V and J genes are TRBV4-2 and TRBJ1-2, with 7 bases fitting TRBD1. V was pared by 0 bases and J by 4 bases, with 11 bases of the junction left unmatched. This CDR3 has 17 residues. Germline CDR1 is LGHNA and CDR2 is YNFKEQ. CDR3 in DNA: TGTGCCAGCAGCCAAGATTTCAAAGGGGGCGAATCCTATGGCTACACCTTC. This translates into CASSQDFKGGESYGYTF.

Only one count was recorded for this clone. This chain links TRBV20-1 with TRBJ1-1; D call uncertain. In germline, CDR1 is DFQATT, CDR2 SNEGSKA (reference sequence). Trimming shortened V by 1 base and J by 6 bases, and 6 bases separated the two germline ends. The CDR3 consists of 11 residues. The CDR3 nucleotides are TGCAGTGCTAGAGGGCTCGCTGAAGCTTTCTTT. It encodes CSARGLAEAFF.

This clone was detected once. The rearrangement links TRBV27 to TRBJ1-1; D is unresolved. CDR1 MNHEY and CDR2 SMNVEV come from the germline V gene (reference sequence). CDR3 length: 14 amino acids. Trimming cost V 6 bases and J 0 bases, with 11 bases left between them. The CDR3 spells CASRDLKLNTEAFF. CDR3 DNA sequence: TGTGCCAGCAGGGACTTAAAGTTGAACACTGAAGCTTTCTTT.

This chain links TRBV28 with TRBJ1-5, with 7 bases matching TRBD1. The CDR3 length is 17 residues. Germline loops: CDR1 MDHEN, CDR2 SYDVKM. V was pared by 4 bases and J by 5 bases, with 14 bases of the junction left unmatched. The CDR3 region is CASSSILLTGNYQPQHF. The DNA of the CDR3 is TGTGCCAGCAGTTCCATCCTATTGACAGGGAACTATCAGCCCCAGCATTTT. The full variable domain, rest sourced from reference TRBV28 and TRBJ1-5, is DVKVTQSSRYLVKRTGEKVFLECVQDMDHENMFWYRQDPGLGLRLIYFSYDVKMKEKGDIPEGYSVSREKKERFSLILESASTNQTSMYLCASSSILLTGNYQPQHFGDGTRLSIL.

The chain couples TRBV6-5 to TRBJ1-2; no reliable D call. Germline V gene lookup returns CDR1 MNHEY and CDR2 SVGAGI. This CDR3 contains 11 residues. V lost 4 bases, J lost 4 bases, and 4 bases lay in between. The CDR3 region has the DNA TGTGCCAGCAGTTCCATCTATGGCTACACCTTC. This sequence encodes CASSSIYGYTF.

V usage is TRBV14 and J usage is TRBJ1-2, with TRBD1 as a possible D gene (6 bases). Germline values: CDR1 SGHDN, CDR2 FVKESK. The CDR3 contains 14 residues. Trimming left V 4 bases short and J 2 bases short, with 11 bases between. CDR3 in DNA: TGTGCCAGCAGCCTGACAGGAACGAACTATGGCTACACCTTC. It translates to CASSLTGTNYGYTF.

The chain uses TRBV5-1 and TRBJ1-2; 9 positions agree with TRBD1. In germline, CDR1 is SGHRS, CDR2 YFSETQ. CDR3 size: 15 residues. V was clipped by 3 bases and J by 6 bases; unmatched bases: 9. The CDR3 DNA reads TGCGCCAGCAGCTCGGGTGGGGACAGGGCCGATGGCTACACCTTC. Translation: CASSSGGDRADGYTF.